Below are 27 T cell receptor beta chains sequenced from a single sample in a study of T cell changes during pregnancy in multiple sclerosis. TCRdb keeps only in-frame clones here, not all; method: immunoSEQ multiplex PCR. This sample has tens of thousands of clones; approximately 94% occur once, and the top ten carry 2.1%. The specimen comprised peripheral blood, sampled in the second trimester of pregnancy. The receptors were gathered from a female donor in good health, enrolled as a control in a pregnancy study.

The chain couples TRBV6-5 to TRBJ2-7, with TRBD2 matching over 10 bases. The germline CDR1 and CDR2 sequences are MNHEY and SVGAGI. The V and J ends lost 0 bases and 1 base, in that order; junction bases with no gene match: 3. The CDR3 is made up of 16 amino acids. CDR3 protein: CASSYSEAGGSYEQYF. CDR3 sequence (DNA): TGTGCCAGCAGTTACTCCGAAGCGGGGGGGTCCTACGAGCAGTACTTC.

This clone came up once. This chain links TRBV6-1 with TRBJ1-2; 8 bases align to TRBD1. The CDR3 extends over 14 amino acids. Germline CDR1 reads MNHNS; CDR2 reads SASEGT. The J segment lost 4 bases and the V segment lost 6 bases, leaving 7 bases of the junction unmatched. Here the CDR3 DNA reads TGTGCCAGCAGAGGTCAGGGGGCAGCCTATGGCTACACCTTC. Its protein product is CASRGQGAAYGYTF.

The rearrangement uses TRBV27 and TRBJ2-6, with 7 bases fitting TRBD1. CDR3 length equals 16 residues. CDR1 MNHEY and CDR2 SMNVEV come from the germline V gene (reference sequence). Trimming at V came to 4 bases and at J to 4 bases, leaving 7 bases not matched to a gene. CDR3 DNA sequence: TGTGCCAGCAGTTCGCCCGACAGGGCGGGGGCCAACGTCCTGACTTTC. Translated: CASSSPDRAGANVLTF.

The chain employs TRBV5-1 and TRBJ2-2; 7 nucleotides match TRBD1. Germline CDR1 and CDR2: SGHRS and YFSETQ. V trimming: 4 bases; J trimming: 0 bases; junction bases outside the gene matches: 9. CDR3 size: 17 residues. The CDR3 DNA is TGCGCCAGCAGCCCCCGGACAGGCGCGACGAACACCGGGGAGCTGTTTTTT. It translates to CASSPRTGATNTGELFF. The variable domain in full, with the rest retrieved from reference TRBV5-1 and TRBJ2-2, is KAGVTQTPRYLIKTRGQQVTLSCSPISGHRSVSWYQQTPGQGLQFLFEYFSETQRNKGNFPGRFSGRQFSNSRSEMNVSTLELGDSALYLCASSPRTGATNTGELFFGEGSRLTVL.

The V call is TRBV19, the J call TRBJ2-1; the match to TRBD2 covers 9 bases. Germline V CDR1 and CDR2: LNHDA, SQIVND (reference sequence). Trimming cost V 9 bases and J 2 bases; bases outside gene matches: 14. This CDR3 region has 17 residues. The CDR3 here is CASQITARGGPYNEQFF. In DNA, the CDR3 is TGTGCCAGCCAAATTACCGCGCGGGGGGGCCCCTACAATGAGCAGTTCTTC.

This clone was recorded once. The chain uses TRBV30 and TRBJ2-7, with 7 nucleotides matching TRBD2. CDR3 length equals 14 residues. Germline loops: CDR1 GTSNPN, CDR2 SVGIG (reference sequence). V trimming: 5 bases; J trimming: 6 bases; junction bases outside the gene matches: 13. The CDR3 loop is CAWGLDESRGEQYF. CDR3 bases: TGTGCCTGGGGACTAGATGAGAGTCGTGGCGAGCAGTACTTC.

The J gene is TRBJ2-2, the V gene TRBV9, with D unresolved. CDR3 length: 11 amino acids. CDR1 SGDLS and CDR2 YYNGEE come from the germline V gene. The germline V and J ends were trimmed by 4 bases and 6 bases, with 4 bases remaining between them. The CDR3 sequence: CASSQSGELFF. The CDR3 coding sequence is TGTGCCAGCAGCCAATCCGGGGAGCTGTTTTTT. Based on the CDR3 plus reference TRBV9 and TRBJ2-2, the full variable domain is DSGVTQTPKHLITATGQRVTLRCSPRSGDLSVYWYQQSLDQGLQFLIQYYNGEERAKGNILERFSAQQFPDLHSELNLSSLELGDSALYFCASSQSGELFFGEGSRLTVL.

The V gene is TRBV7-2, the J gene TRBJ1-1; TRBD1 aligns across 9 bases. Per the germline V gene, CDR1 is SGHTA and CDR2 is FQGNSA. The CDR3 spans 17 residues. J lost 0 bases, V lost 2 bases, and 7 bases had no gene match. The CDR3 region is CASSLLGTGSMNTEAFF. For the CDR3, the DNA is TGTGCCAGCAGCTTATTGGGGACAGGGAGCATGAACACTGAAGCTTTCTTT.

The chain has TRBV7-9 and TRBJ1-2, with D unclear. There are 15 residues in the CDR3. The ends were cut back, 5 bases at V and 2 bases at J, with 15 bases in the middle. Germline lookup yields CDR1 SEHNR and CDR2 FQNEAQ (reference sequence). CDR3 sequence reads: CASSQVVTENYGYTF. The DNA of the CDR3 is TGTGCCAGCAGCCAGGTGGTTACAGAGAACTATGGCTACACCTTC.

This chain uses TRBV5-1 with TRBJ1-1; D is possibly TRBD1 (6 bases). The CDR3 spans 16 residues. From germline, CDR1 is SGHRS and CDR2 YFSETQ. V was cut by 3 bases and J by 0 bases, with 15 bases left in between. The CDR3 here is CASSSQGLEMNTEAFF. As DNA, the CDR3 is TGCGCCAGCAGCTCTCAGGGGCTTGAGATGAACACTGAAGCTTTCTTT.

The chain links TRBV6-5 to TRBJ2-7, with 7 bases matching TRBD1. The CDR3 runs 12 residues. Germline V gene data show CDR1 as MNHEY and CDR2 as SVGAGI. With V trimmed by 8 bases and J by 5 bases, 6 bases remained unmatched. Here the CDR3 reads CASATGVNEQYF. Written as DNA, the CDR3 is TGTGCCAGCGCCACAGGGGTCAACGAGCAGTACTTC.

This chain joins TRBV18 and TRBJ2-1; TRBD2 matches 9 bases. J gave up 4 bases and V 6 bases, and 16 bases lay outside the gene matches. The CDR3 runs 18 residues. Germline CDR1 reads KGHSH; CDR2 reads LQKENI. In nucleotides, the CDR3 is TGTGCCAGCTCCACCAGAGCCAGCGGGGGGTCATATTACAATGAGCAGTTCTTC. This sequence encodes CASSTRASGGSYYNEQFF. Supplemented by reference TRBV18 and TRBJ2-1, the full variable domain reads NAGVMQNPRHLVRRRGQEARLRCSPMKGHSHVYWYRQLPEEGLKFMVYLQKENIIDESGMPKERFSAEFPKEGPSILRIQQVVRGDSAAYFCASSTRASGGSYYNEQFFGPGTRLTVL.

The chain couples TRBV7-8 to TRBJ2-2, with 13 nucleotides matching TRBD2. Germline V gene data show CDR1 as SGHVS and CDR2 as FQNEAQ. J gave up 7 bases and V 4 bases, and 6 bases lay outside the gene matches. The CDR3 is made up of 16 amino acids. DNA for the CDR3: TGTGCCAGCAGCTCACTAGCGGGGGGGCCGATCGGGGAGCTGTTTTTT. Translating it yields CASSSLAGGPIGELFF. The full variable domain, its missing parts supplied by reference TRBV7-8 and TRBJ2-2, is GAGVSQSPRYKVAKRGQDVALRCDPISGHVSLFWYQQALGQGPEFLTYFQNEAQLDKSGLPSDRFFAERPEGSVSTLKIQRTQQEDSAVYLCASSSLAGGPIGELFFGEGSRLTVL.

V gene TRBV7-9 combines with J gene TRBJ2-7, with 9 bases aligning to TRBD1. This CDR3 region has 13 residues. CDR1 is SEHNR and CDR2 is FQNEAQ in the germline V gene (reference sequence). J lost 9 bases, V lost 3 bases, and 6 bases had no gene match. The CDR3 DNA reads TGTGCCAGCAGCTTTTGGGACAGGGCCCTGCAGTACTTC. Protein: CASSFWDRALQYF.

The chain links TRBV6-5 to TRBJ2-7; TRBD1 matches at 9 bases. After removal of 4 bases from V and 4 bases from J, the junction contained 8 bases not matched to a gene. Germline values: CDR1 MNHEY, CDR2 SVGAGI. This CDR3 region has 15 residues. The CDR3 sequence: CASSSSGTGFYEQYF. CDR3 nucleotides: TGTGCCAGCAGTTCATCCGGGACAGGGTTTTACGAGCAGTACTTC.

The chain recombines TRBV20-1 with TRBJ2-7; D not certain. The germline V gene encodes CDR1 DFQATT and CDR2 SNEGSKA (reference sequence). The CDR3 spans 10 residues. The V end was cut by 3 bases, the J end by 3 bases, with 3 bases between. The CDR3 sequence: CSASLYEQYF. The CDR3 DNA reads TGCAGTGCTAGCCTCTACGAGCAGTACTTC.

V is TRBV5-1 and J is TRBJ1-6; TRBD1 agrees at 12 bases. Germline V CDR1 and CDR2: SGHRS, YFSETQ. V was clipped by 4 bases and J by 7 bases; unmatched bases: 9. The length of the CDR3 is 17 residues. This CDR3 reads CASSASRDRGPNSPLHF. The CDR3, as DNA: TGCGCCAGCAGCGCGTCCCGGGACAGGGGGCCAAATTCACCCCTCCACTTT.

CDR3 protein: CASSPRTGYTGELFF. The CDR3 DNA reads TGTGCCAGCAGTCCTCGGACTGGTTACACCGGGGAGCTGTTTTTT. The rearrangement uses TRBV25-1 and TRBJ2-2, with D possibly TRBD2 on 5 matching bases. The CDR3 is 15 residues long. V was clipped by 5 bases and J by 3 bases, with 13 bases between them. Germline V gene data show CDR1 as MGHDK and CDR2 as SYGVNS.

The CDR3 DNA reads as TGTGCCAGCAGCTCCCCCCCGGGAGTTGAAGCTTTCTTT. This translates into CASSSPPGVEAFF. The chain employs TRBV5-4 and TRBJ1-1; D call uncertain. The germline V gene encodes CDR1 SGHNT and CDR2 YYREEE (reference sequence). The CDR3 totals 13 residues. Trimming removed 3 bases from V and 7 bases from J, with 13 bases in between.

V is TRBV21-1 and J is TRBJ1-5; no check of the table's D call, TRBD1, against the DNA was made. TRBV21-1 is a pseudogene segment. The CDR3 contains 13 residues. In DNA form, the CDR3 reads TGTGCCAGGGGACAGGGGGCCGGTCAGCCCCAGCATTTT. It translates to CARGQGAGQPQHF.

This clone has only one observation. V is TRBV10-3 and J is TRBJ2-7; no clear D gene. The V gene lost 10 bases and the J gene lost 6 bases, with 13 bases spanning the gap. Germline V lookup: CDR1 ENHRY, CDR2 SYGVKD. The CDR3 sequence is 11 residues long. The CDR3 here is CATRVAGEQYF. The CDR3 DNA reads TGTGCCACCAGAGTAGCTGGCGAGCAGTACTTC.

This chain uses TRBV7-2 with TRBJ2-7; TRBD1 matches 10 bases. CDR1 is SGHTA, CDR2 FQGNSA, per germline. V shed 1 base and J 4 bases; nucleotides not matched to a gene: 1. The CDR3 runs 14 residues. The CDR3 DNA follows: TGTGCCAGCAGCTTAGGGGACAGGGGTTACGAGCAGTACTTC. Translating it yields CASSLGDRGYEQYF.

The rearrangement links TRBV11-1 to TRBJ2-7; 11 nucleotides align to TRBD1. Germline CDR1 SGHAT, CDR2 FQDESV (reference sequence). CDR3 size: 18 residues. V dropped 5 bases and J dropped 1; count of bases not matched to a gene: 13. The CDR3 sequence: CASSPLPVRDRGSYEQYF. CDR3 nucleotides: TGTGCCAGCAGCCCGCTGCCGGTCCGGGACAGGGGGTCCTACGAGCAGTACTTC.

Worth noting for this clone: The sample has other DNA sequences that encode this CDR3 too. The chain couples TRBV5-1 to TRBJ1-1; 9 nucleotides line up with TRBD1. The ends lost 8 bases at V and 5 bases at J; junction bases unmatched: 10. The CDR3 extends over 14 amino acids. The germline gives CDR1 SGHRS, CDR2 YFSETQ. The CDR3 DNA reads TGCGCCAGTAGGGGGGACAGGGTGATTACTGAAGCTTTCTTT. Amino acids: CASRGDRVITEAFF. Supplemented by reference TRBV5-1 and TRBJ1-1, the full variable domain reads KAGVTQTPRYLIKTRGQQVTLSCSPISGHRSVSWYQQTPGQGLQFLFEYFSETQRNKGNFPGRFSGRQFSNSRSEMNVSTLELGDSALYLCASRGDRVITEAFFGQGTRLTVV.

The chain has TRBV5-1 and TRBJ1-1; 8 bases line up with TRBD1. J was trimmed by 1 base and V by 0 bases; bases with no gene match: 5. Germline V CDR1 and CDR2: SGHRS, YFSETQ. The CDR3 is 16 residues long. CDR3 in amino acids: CASSLGYGTGNTEAFF. As DNA, the CDR3 is TGCGCCAGCAGCTTGGGGTACGGGACAGGGAACACTGAAGCTTTCTTT.

The genes are TRBV2 and TRBJ1-5, with D possibly matching TRBD1 (6 bases). The V end was cut by 1 base, the J end by 7 bases, with 14 bases between. The CDR3 has 15 amino acids. The germline CDR1 and CDR2 sequences are SNHLY and FYNNEI. In DNA form, the CDR3 reads TGTGCCAGCAGTGAAGGGTACAGGGCTAGACAGCCCCAGCATTTT. This translates into CASSEGYRARQPQHF. Looking up the rest from reference TRBV2 and TRBJ1-5 gives the full variable domain: EPEVTQTPSHQVTQMGQEVILRCVPISNHLYFYWYRQILGQKVEFLVSFYNNEISEKSEIFDDQFSVERPDGSNFTLKIRSTKLEDSAMYFCASSEGYRARQPQHFGDGTRLSIL.

This sequence joins TRBV15 and TRBJ1-3, with a weak D call TRBD1 (5 bases). The germline V gene has CDR1 LNHNV and CDR2 YYDKDF (reference sequence). This CDR3 contains 13 residues. The ends were cut back, 9 bases at V and 2 bases at J, with 11 bases in the middle. This CDR3 reads CATGAGTGNTIYF. The CDR3 DNA sequence: TGTGCCACAGGGGCTGGAACTGGAAACACCATATATTTT.